This entry concerns a single T cell receptor (beta chain). Its antigen is not yet known. Base qualities are not at hand, and no much larger clone is one base apart. This sample was taken from a study of early T cells in non-severe SARS-CoV-2 infection (dated by TCRdb to 2020 to 2023). For the study in its entirety: Because TCR sequencing was done on bulk RNA from unsorted whole blood, the alpha and beta chains could not be paired.

Libraries were constructed by 5' RACE. Sequencing took place on a NextSeq 500. In the TCR library protocol, unique molecular identifiers were attached to individual cDNA molecules to correct for PCR bias and sequencing error. Both TCR alpha and beta chains were sequenced, and tight co-correlation was observed between alpha and beta sequence abundances in each sample. The source study handled its data this way. Decombinator V4 was used to perform V gene, J gene and CDR3 annotation of TCR sequences. Expanded TCRs were defined as changing significantly between any two time points under a Poisson model with p below 0.0001. Abundances of TCRs were expressed as counts per million after normalisation to the total number of TCRs sequenced in each sample. MAIT TCRs were defined by TRAV1-2 paired with TRAJ12, TRAJ20 or TRAJ33, and iNKT TCRs by TRAV10 paired with TRAJ18. A search of VDJdb, accessed on 1 November 2021, was run for TCRs annotated to CMV, EBV and SARS-CoV-2, with TCRs annotated for multiple antigens excluded. The public reads were run again by TCRdb, first through fastp at Q25 and then through MiXCR, and only productive beta chains were kept. Each CDR3 protein appears once, grouped with its most common genes and DNA. The V and J calls reflect TCRdb's pipeline rather than the authors' work. This sample gives under 85,000 distinct CDR3 sequences in total; 14% to 15% of them show up just once. The leading ten clones occupy 10% to 11% of the sample.

A case-control design nested within a healthcare worker cohort in London, UK, was used, with weekly nasopharyngeal swab PCR tests and blood sampling performed. Healthcare workers were recruited between 23 and 31 March 2020, during the week of the UK lockdown, and were followed weekly for up to about 15 weeks. Study-wide conclusions, independent of this receptor: VDJdb matching was skewed toward anti-spike CD8 responses and likely underestimated virus-specific expansions by missing private and CD4 specificities.

The CDR1 and CDR2 encoded by the germline V gene (reference sequence) are DFQATT and SNEGSKA. Reading from cysteine to phenylalanine, the CDR3 counts 11 amino acids. CDR3 DNA only is kept here, 33 bases in frame from base 1. Relative to germline, V is 3 bases shorter and J is 3 bases shorter, with 3 bases between their ends. Sequenced input: whole blood. This sequence originates from an adult who was a healthcare worker with PCR-confirmed SARS-CoV-2 infection or an uninfected control (not recorded which). The chain employs TRBV20-1 and TRBJ2-1, with an unclear D gene assignment. The DNA sequence is as follows: TGCAGTGCTAGGTACTACAATGAGCAGTTCTTC. Its product reads: CSARYYNEQFF.